These 5 T cell receptor beta chains originate from one sample sequenced in a study of blood T cell repertoires in COVID-19. Using immunoSEQ multiplex PCR, the repertoire was profiled, and TCRdb retains in-frame clones only, with some absent. Found here are 200,000 to 250,000 clones, under 90% of them singletons; the top ten hold around 4.6%. The sample consisted of PBMCs or T cells enriched from blood (not recorded which). The receptor source for this set is a woman aged 50 to 60 who had been exposed to COVID-19.

The V call is TRBV29-1, the J call TRBJ1-2; 10 nucleotides line up with TRBD1. Germline loops: CDR1 SQVTM, CDR2 ANQGSEA. Trimming at V came to 2 bases and at J to 6 bases, leaving 9 bases not matched to a gene. This CDR3 is built from 15 residues. The CDR3 here is CSVELWGQGRDGYTF. CDR3 in DNA: TGCAGCGTTGAATTGTGGGGACAGGGGAGGGATGGCTACACCTTC.

This clone was recorded once. This sequence joins TRBV27 and TRBJ1-2; perhaps TRBD1 as D (5 bases). Per the germline V gene, CDR1 is MNHEY and CDR2 is SMNVEV (reference sequence). The V and J ends lost 5 bases and 4 bases respectively, with 11 bases between them. The CDR3 contains 13 residues. CDR3 sequence reads: CASSARVGYGYTF. The CDR3 coding sequence is TGTGCCAGCAGTGCCAGGGTCGGCTATGGCTACACCTTC.

This chain connects TRBV6-4 to TRBJ2-7, with TRBD1 identical over 9 bases. The V gene end was trimmed by 0 bases and the J gene end by 4 bases; junction bases not matched to a gene: 7. CDR3 length: 16 residues. Germline V gene lookup returns CDR1 MRHNA and CDR2 SNTAGT. CDR3 in amino acids: CASSDSIRDRVYEQYF. The CDR3 nucleotides read TGTGCCAGCAGTGACTCGATCAGGGACAGGGTGTACGAGCAGTACTTC.

V usage is TRBV5-5 and J usage is TRBJ1-1; TRBD1 is a possible D gene (5 bases). The V gene lost 0 bases and the J gene lost 4 bases, with 19 bases spanning the gap. The CDR3 is 17 amino acids. Germline CDR1 is SGHKS and CDR2 is YYEKEE (reference sequence). The CDR3 nucleotides read TGTGCCAGCAGCTTGGTCTGGGACGTCGGGAGGGGCACTGAAGCTTTCTTT. Translated, it gives CASSLVWDVGRGTEAFF. Full variable domain (rest looked up from reference TRBV5-5 and TRBJ1-1): DAGVTQSPTHLIKTRGQQVTLRCSPISGHKSVSWYQQVLGQGPQFIFQYYEKEERGRGNFPDRFSARQFPNYSSELNVNALLLGDSALYLCASSLVWDVGRGTEAFFGQGTRLTVV.

This clone has just one count. The rearrangement uses TRBV12-3 or TRBV12-4 and TRBJ2-1; D gene unclear. The germline V and J ends were trimmed by 6 bases and 6 bases, with 6 bases remaining between them. This CDR3 has 11 amino acids. The CDR3 nucleotides are TGTGCCAGCAGCACGCGCAATGAGCAGTTCTTC. This translates into CASSTRNEQFF.